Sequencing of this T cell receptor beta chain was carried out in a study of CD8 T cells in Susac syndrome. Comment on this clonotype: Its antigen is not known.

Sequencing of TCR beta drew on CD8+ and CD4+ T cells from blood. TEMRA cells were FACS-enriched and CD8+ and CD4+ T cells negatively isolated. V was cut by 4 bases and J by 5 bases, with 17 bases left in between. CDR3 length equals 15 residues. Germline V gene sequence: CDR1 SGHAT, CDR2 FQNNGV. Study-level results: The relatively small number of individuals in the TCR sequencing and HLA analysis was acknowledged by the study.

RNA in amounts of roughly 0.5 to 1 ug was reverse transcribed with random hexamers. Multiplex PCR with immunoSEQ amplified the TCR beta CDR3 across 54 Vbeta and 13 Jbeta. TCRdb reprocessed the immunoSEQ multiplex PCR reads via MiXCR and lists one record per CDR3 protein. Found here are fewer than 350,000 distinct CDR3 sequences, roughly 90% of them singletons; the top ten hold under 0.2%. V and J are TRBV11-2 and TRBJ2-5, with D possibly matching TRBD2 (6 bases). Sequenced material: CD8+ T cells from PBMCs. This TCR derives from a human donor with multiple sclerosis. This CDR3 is CASSSGLHSLETQYF. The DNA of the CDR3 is TGTGCCAGCAGCTCCGGACTACATTCTTTGGAGACCCAGTACTTC.